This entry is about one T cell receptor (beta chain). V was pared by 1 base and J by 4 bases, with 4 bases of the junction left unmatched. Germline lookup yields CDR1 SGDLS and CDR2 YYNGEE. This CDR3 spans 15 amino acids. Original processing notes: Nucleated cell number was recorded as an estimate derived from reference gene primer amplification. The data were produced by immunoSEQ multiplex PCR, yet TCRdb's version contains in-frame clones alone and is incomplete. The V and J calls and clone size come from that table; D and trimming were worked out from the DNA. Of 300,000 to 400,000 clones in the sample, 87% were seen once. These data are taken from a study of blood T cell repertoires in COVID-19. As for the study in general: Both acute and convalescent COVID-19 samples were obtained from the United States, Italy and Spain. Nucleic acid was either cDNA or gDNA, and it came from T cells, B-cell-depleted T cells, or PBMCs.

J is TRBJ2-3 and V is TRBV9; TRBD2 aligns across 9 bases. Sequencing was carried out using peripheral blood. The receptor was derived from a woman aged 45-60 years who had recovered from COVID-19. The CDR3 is CASSVHSGGADTQYF. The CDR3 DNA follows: TGTGCCAGCAGCGTACATAGCGGGGGCGCAGATACGCAGTATTTT. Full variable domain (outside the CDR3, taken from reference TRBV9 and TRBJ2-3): DSGVTQTPKHLITATGQRVTLRCSPRSGDLSVYWYQQSLDQGLQFLIQYYNGEERAKGNILERFSAQQFPDLHSELNLSSLELGDSALYFCASSVHSGGADTQYFGPGTRLTVL.